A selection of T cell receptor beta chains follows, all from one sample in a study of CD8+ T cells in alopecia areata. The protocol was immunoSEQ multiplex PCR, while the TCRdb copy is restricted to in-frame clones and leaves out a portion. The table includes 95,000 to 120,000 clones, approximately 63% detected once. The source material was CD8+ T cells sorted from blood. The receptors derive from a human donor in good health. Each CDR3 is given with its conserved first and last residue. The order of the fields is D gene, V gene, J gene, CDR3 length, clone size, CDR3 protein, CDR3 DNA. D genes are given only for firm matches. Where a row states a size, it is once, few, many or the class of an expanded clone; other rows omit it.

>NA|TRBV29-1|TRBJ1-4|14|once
CSVELGGRPGKLFF
TGCAGCGTTGAATTGGGGGGGCGACCTGGAAAACTGTTTTTT
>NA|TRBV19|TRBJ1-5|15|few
CASREQAFSNQPQHF
TGTGCCAGTAGGGAACAGGCGTTCAGCAATCAGCCCCAGCATTTT
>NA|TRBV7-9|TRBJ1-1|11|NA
CASSHGTEAFF
TGTGCCAGCAGCCACGGGACTGAAGCTTTCTTT
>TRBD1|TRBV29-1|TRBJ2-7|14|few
CSVGQEPPLYEQYF
TGCAGCGTAGGACAGGAACCACCTTTATACGAGCAGTACTTC
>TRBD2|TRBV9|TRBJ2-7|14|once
CASSVDPGGYEQYF
TGTGCCAGCAGCGTAGATCCGGGGGGGTACGAGCAGTACTTC
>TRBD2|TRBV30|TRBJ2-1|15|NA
CAWNPRLAGDNEQFF
TGTGCCTGGAATCCCCGACTAGCGGGGGACAATGAGCAGTTCTTC
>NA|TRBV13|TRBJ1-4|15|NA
CASSSGQEDNEKLFF
TGTGCCAGCAGCTCGGGCCAAGAGGATAATGAAAAACTGTTTTTT
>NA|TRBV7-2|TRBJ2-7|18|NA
CASSLESMGQRPPYEQYF
TGTGCCAGCAGCTTAGAATCGATGGGGCAACGTCCTCCCTACGAGCAGTACTTC
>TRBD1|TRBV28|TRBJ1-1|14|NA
CASGGGTANTEAFF
TGTGCCAGCGGCGGAGGGACAGCCAACACTGAAGCTTTCTTT
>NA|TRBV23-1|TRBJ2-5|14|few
CASSRRQTQETQYF
TGCGCCAGCAGTCGCAGACAGACACAAGAGACCCAGTACTTC
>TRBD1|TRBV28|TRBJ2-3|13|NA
CAAAGQVTDTQYF
TGTGCGGCGGCGGGACAGGTCACAGATACGCAGTATTTT
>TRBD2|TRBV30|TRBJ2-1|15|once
CAWTSGGAPRGEQFF
TGTGCCTGGACTAGCGGGGGGGCTCCGCGCGGTGAGCAGTTCTTC
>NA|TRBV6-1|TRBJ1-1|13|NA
CASSFQKNTEAFF
TGTGCCAGCAGTTTCCAGAAAAACACTGAAGCTTTCTTT
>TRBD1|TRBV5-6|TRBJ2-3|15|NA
CASSLRTGSTDTQYF
TGTGCCAGCAGCCTACGGACAGGGAGCACAGATACGCAGTATTTT
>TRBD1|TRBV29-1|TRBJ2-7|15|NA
CSVEVFGQATYEQYF
TGCAGCGTTGAAGTCTTCGGACAGGCGACCTACGAGCAGTACTTC
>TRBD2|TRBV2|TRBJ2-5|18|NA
CASSEGPSGGPLRETQYF
TGTGCCAGCAGTGAAGGGCCTAGCGGGGGGCCACTACGAGAGACCCAGTACTTC
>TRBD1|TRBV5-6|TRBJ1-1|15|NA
CASSLDGTGDTEAFF
TGTGCCAGCAGCTTGGACGGGACAGGAGACACTGAAGCTTTCTTT
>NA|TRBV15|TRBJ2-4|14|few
CATSRDLSVYIQYF
TGTGCCACCAGCAGAGATCTCTCGGTATACATTCAGTACTTC
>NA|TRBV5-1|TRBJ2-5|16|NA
CASSLNVGTSGETQYF
TGCGCCAGCAGCTTAAACGTAGGAACCTCAGGGGAGACCCAGTACTTC
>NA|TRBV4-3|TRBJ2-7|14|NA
CASSPGVRAYEQYF
TGCGCCAGCAGCCCGGGCGTTCGGGCCTACGAGCAGTACTTC
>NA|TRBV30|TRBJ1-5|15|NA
CAWSVRGYSNQPQHF
TGTGCCTGGAGTGTACGGGGGTATAGCAATCAGCCCCAGCATTTT
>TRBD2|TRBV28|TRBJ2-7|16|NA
CASRPDTSGDPYEQYF
TGTGCCAGCAGGCCTGATACTAGCGGGGATCCCTACGAGCAGTACTTC
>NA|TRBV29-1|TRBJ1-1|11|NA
CSVGQNTEAFF
TGCAGCGTTGGTCAGAACACTGAAGCTTTCTTT
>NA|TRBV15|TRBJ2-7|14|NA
CATSINRERDEQYF
TGTGCCACCAGCATAAACAGGGAACGGGACGAGCAGTACTTC
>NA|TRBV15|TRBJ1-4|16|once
CATSRGASATNEKLFF
TGTGCCACCAGCAGAGGAGCATCTGCAACTAATGAAAAACTGTTTTTT
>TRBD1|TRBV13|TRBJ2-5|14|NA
CATDRGRGKETQYF
TGTGCCACCGACAGGGGACGGGGCAAAGAGACCCAGTACTTC
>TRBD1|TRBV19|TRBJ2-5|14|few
CASSDRGDQETQYF
TGTGCCAGTAGTGACAGGGGGGACCAAGAGACCCAGTACTTC
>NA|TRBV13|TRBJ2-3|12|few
CASSSGDNTQYF
TGTGCCAGCAGCTCTGGCGATAATACGCAGTATTTT
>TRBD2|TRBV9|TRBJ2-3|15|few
CASSVYGGAGDTQYF
TGTGCCAGCAGCGTATACGGGGGGGCCGGAGATACGCAGTATTTT
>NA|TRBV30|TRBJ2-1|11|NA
CAWSVSPTTFF
TGTGCCTGGAGTGTGTCCCCTACGACCTTCTTC
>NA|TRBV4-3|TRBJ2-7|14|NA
CASSQDRQFYEQYF
TGCGCCAGCAGCCAAGATAGGCAGTTTTACGAGCAGTACTTC
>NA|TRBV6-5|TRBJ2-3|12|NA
CASSAEGHTQYF
TGTGCCAGCAGCGCAGAGGGTCATACGCAGTATTTT
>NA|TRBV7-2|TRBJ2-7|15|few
CASSFGPRGSYEQYF
TGTGCCAGCAGCTTCGGGCCACGAGGCTCCTACGAGCAGTACTTC
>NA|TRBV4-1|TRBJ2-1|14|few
CASSQDRAYNEQFF
TGCGCCAGCAGCCAAGATAGGGCCTACAATGAGCAGTTCTTC
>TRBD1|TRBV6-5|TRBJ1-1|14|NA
CASSSYRGSTEAFF
TGTGCCAGCAGTTCCTACAGGGGGAGCACTGAAGCTTTCTTT
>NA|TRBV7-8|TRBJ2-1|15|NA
CASSLTGDAYNEQFF
TGTGCCAGCAGCTTAACCGGGGATGCCTACAATGAGCAGTTCTTC
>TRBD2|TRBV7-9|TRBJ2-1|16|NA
CASSLVDGGVNNEQFF
TGTGCCAGCAGCTTAGTTGACGGGGGGGTCAACAATGAGCAGTTCTTC
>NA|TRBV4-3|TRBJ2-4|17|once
CASSQDLVREAKNIQYF
TGCGCCAGCAGCCAAGATTTGGTCAGGGAAGCCAAAAACATTCAGTACTTC
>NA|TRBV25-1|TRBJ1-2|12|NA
CASSDSGNGYTF
TGTGCCAGCAGTGATTCGGGGAATGGCTACACCTTC
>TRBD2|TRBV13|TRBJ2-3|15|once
CASSSSGGAGDTQYF
TGTGCCAGCAGCAGTAGCGGGGGGGCGGGAGATACGCAGTATTTT
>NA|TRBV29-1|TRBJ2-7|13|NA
CSVMDRFSYEQYF
TGCAGCGTTATGGACAGATTTTCCTACGAGCAGTACTTC
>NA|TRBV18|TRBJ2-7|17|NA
CASTPEFTRMSSYEQYF
TGTGCCAGCACCCCGGAGTTCACAAGGATGAGCTCCTACGAGCAGTACTTC
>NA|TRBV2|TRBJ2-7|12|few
CASRLQGYEQYF
TGTGCCAGCAGACTACAGGGCTACGAGCAGTACTTC
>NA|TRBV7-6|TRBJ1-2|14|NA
CASSLLSLWDGYTF
TGTGCCAGCAGCTTATTGTCCCTTTGGGATGGCTACACCTTC
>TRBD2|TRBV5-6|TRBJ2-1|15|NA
CASSDSGGASQGQFF
TGTGCCAGCAGCGATAGCGGGGGGGCCTCTCAGGGGCAGTTCTTC